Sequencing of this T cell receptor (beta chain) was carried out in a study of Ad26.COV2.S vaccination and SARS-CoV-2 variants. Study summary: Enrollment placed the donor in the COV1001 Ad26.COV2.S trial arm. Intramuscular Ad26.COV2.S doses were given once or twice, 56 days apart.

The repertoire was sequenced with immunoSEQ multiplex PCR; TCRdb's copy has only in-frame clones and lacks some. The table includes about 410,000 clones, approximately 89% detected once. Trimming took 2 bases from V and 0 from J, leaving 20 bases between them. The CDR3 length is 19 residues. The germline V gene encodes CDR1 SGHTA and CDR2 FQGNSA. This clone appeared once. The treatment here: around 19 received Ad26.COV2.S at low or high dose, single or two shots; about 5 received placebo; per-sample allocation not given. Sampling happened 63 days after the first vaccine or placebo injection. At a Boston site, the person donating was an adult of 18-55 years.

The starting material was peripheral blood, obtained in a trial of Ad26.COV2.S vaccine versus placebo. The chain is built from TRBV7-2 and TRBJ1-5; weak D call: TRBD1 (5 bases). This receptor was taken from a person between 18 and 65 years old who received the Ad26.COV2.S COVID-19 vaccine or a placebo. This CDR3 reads CASSLMAGAGHLSNQPQHF. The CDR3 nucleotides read TGTGCCAGCAGCTTAATGGCCGGGGCAGGGCACCTTAGCAATCAGCCCCAGCATTTT.